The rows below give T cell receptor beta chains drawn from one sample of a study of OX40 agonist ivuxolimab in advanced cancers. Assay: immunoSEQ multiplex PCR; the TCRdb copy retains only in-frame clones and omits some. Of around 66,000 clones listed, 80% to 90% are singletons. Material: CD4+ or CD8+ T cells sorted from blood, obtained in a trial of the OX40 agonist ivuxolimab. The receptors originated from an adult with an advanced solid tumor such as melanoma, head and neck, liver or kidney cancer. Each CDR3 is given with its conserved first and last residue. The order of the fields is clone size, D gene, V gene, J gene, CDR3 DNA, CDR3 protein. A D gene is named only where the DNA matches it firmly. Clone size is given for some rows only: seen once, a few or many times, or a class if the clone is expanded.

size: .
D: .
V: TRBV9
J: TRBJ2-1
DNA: TGTGCCAGCAGCGTAGTGGGGGCCACCTACAATGAGCAGTTCTTC
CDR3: CASSVVGATYNEQFF

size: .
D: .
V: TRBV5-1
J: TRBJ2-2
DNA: TGCGCCAGCAGCCCCCGACAGGTGAACACCGGGGAGCTGTTTTTT
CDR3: CASSPRQVNTGELFF

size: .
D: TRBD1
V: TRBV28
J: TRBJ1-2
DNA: TGTGCCAGCAGTTTTCGCCCACAGGGGCAAGGCTACACCTTC
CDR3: CASSFRPQGQGYTF

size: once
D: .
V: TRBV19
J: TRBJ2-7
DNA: TGTGCCAGTAGTGTCAGGGGAGCCTACGAGCAGTACTTC
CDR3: CASSVRGAYEQYF

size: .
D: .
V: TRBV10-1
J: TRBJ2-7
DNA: TGCGCCAGCAGTGACAGCTCCTACGAGCAGTACTTC
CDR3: CASSDSSYEQYF

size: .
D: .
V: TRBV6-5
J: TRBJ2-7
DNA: TGTGCCAGCAGTTACTCATGGGACTCCTACGAGCAGTACTTC
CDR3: CASSYSWDSYEQYF

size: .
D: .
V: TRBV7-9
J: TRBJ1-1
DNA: TGTGCCAGCAGCTTAGCTGGGGGGGGCACTGAAGCTTTCTTT
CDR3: CASSLAGGGTEAFF

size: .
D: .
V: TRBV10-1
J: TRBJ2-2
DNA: TGCGCCAGCAGTGACTACCCAGGTACCGGGGAGCTGTTTTTT
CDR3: CASSDYPGTGELFF

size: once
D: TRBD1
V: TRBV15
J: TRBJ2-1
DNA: TGTGCCACCAGCCCGAAGAGGCGGCAGGGGGCCCATGAGCAGTTCTTC
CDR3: CATSPKRRQGAHEQFF

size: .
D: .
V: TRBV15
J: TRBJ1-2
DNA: TGTGCCACCAGCAGAGATCGGGGGGATGGCTACACCTTC
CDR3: CATSRDRGDGYTF

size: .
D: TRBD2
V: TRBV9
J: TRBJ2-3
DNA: TGTGCCAGCAGCGTAACGGGACTAGCGGGAGTAGTAAGCACAGATACGCAGTATTTT
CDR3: CASSVTGLAGVVSTDTQYF

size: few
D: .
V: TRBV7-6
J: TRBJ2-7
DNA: TGTGCCAGCAGCTTAGGCCGGGAGTACGAGCAGTACTTC
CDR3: CASSLGREYEQYF

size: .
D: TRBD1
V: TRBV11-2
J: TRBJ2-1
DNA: TGTGCCAGCAGCTTAGTGGGGACAGGGGGCATAAGTGAGCAGTTCTTC
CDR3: CASSLVGTGGISEQFF

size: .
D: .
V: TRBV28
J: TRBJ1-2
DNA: TGTGCCAGCAGTTTCCAACCTACAGGAAGCTATGGCTACACCTTC
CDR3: CASSFQPTGSYGYTF

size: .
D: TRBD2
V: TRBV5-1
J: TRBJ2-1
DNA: TGCGCCAGCAGCTTGGGACTAGCGGGGGGACTGTACAATGAGCAGTTCTTC
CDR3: CASSLGLAGGLYNEQFF

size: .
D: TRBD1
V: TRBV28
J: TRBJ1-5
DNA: TGTGCCAGCCCTCCTTCGGGGGACAGAACTAATCAGCCCCAGCATTTT
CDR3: CASPPSGDRTNQPQHF

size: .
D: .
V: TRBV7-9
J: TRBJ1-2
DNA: TGTGCCAGCAGCTTAGCAGGGCAGGGGAATGGCTACACCTTC
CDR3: CASSLAGQGNGYTF

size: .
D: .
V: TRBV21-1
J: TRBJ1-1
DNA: TGTGCCAGCAGCTCCTGGGGACAGGGGGTCGGGGCTTTCTTT
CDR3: CASSSWGQGVGAFF

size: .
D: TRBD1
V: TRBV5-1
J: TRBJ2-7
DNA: TGCGCCAGCAGCTTAGGTGGGACAGATTCCTACGAGCAGTACTTC
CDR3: CASSLGGTDSYEQYF

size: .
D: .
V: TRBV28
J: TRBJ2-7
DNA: TGTGCCAGCAGTTTAGGGTCGTCAGGGATTATAGACTTC
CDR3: CASSLGSSGIIDF

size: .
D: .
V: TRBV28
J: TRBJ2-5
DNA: TGTGCCAGCAGTTCCCCTGATTGGGGCCCCGGAGAGACCCAGTACTTC
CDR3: CASSSPDWGPGETQYF

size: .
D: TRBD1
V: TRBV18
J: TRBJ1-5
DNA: TGTGCCAGCTCACCGCGGGGACAGGGGCCCTTCGGCAATCAGCCCCAGCATTTT
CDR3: CASSPRGQGPFGNQPQHF

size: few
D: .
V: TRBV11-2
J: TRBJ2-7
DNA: TGTGCCAGCAGCCCTATACGCCGGGACTCCTCCTACGAGCAGTACTTC
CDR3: CASSPIRRDSSYEQYF

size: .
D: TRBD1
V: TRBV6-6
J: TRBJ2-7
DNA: TGTGCCAGCAGTTCCCAACAGGGGCTCCCCTCCGAGCAGTACTTC
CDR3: CASSSQQGLPSEQYF

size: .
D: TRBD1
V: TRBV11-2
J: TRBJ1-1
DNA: TGTGCCAGCAGCTTAGATTGGGGGACAGGGGAGGGAGGTATGAACACTGAAGCTTTCTTT
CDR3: CASSLDWGTGEGGMNTEAFF

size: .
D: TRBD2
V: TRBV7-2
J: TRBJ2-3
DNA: TGTGCCAGCAGCTTTAGCGGGACCAGCACAGATACGCAGTATTTT
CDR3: CASSFSGTSTDTQYF

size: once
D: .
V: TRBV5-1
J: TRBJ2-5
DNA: TGCGCCAGCAGGTCTGGGGAGACCCAGTACTTC
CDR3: CASRSGETQYF

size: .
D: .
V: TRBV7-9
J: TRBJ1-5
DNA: TGTGCCAGCAGCTCTCAATCCGGGTTCGGCAATCAGCCCCAGCATTTT
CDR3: CASSSQSGFGNQPQHF

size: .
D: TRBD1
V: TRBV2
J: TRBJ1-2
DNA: TGTGCCAGCAGTTCTTTACGGACAGGGCAGGGCTACACCTTC
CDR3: CASSSLRTGQGYTF

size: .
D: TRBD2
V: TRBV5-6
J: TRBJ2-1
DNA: TGTGCCAGCAGCCCGTGGACTAGACTATACAATGAGCAGTTCTTC
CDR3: CASSPWTRLYNEQFF

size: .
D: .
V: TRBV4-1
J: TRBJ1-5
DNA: TGCGCCAGCAGCCAAGATAGCGGCAGGGCCGGAAATCAGCCCCAGCATTTT
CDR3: CASSQDSGRAGNQPQHF

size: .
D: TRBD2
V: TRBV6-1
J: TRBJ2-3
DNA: TGTGCCAGTGTCCCTAGCGGAAGCACAGATACGCAGTATTTT
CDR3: CASVPSGSTDTQYF

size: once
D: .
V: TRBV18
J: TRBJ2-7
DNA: TGTGCCAGCTCAACCAGGGGTGGCGACGAGCAGTACTTC
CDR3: CASSTRGGDEQYF

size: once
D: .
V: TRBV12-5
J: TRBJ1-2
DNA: TGTGCTAGTGGTTTGATAGGGGGCTATGGCTACACCTTC
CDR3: CASGLIGGYGYTF

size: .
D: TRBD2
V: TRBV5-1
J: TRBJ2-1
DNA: TGCGCCAGCAGCCCGGGGGGTACAATTGGGAATGAGCAGTTCTTC
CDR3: CASSPGGTIGNEQFF

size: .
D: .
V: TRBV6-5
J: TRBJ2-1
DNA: TGTGCCAGCAGTTACTTTAGCCAGAGTGAGCAGTTCTTC
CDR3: CASSYFSQSEQFF

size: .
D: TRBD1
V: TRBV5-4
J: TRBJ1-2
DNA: TGTGCCAGCAGCTTGGGGGACAGGGGTTATGGCTACACCTTC
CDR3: CASSLGDRGYGYTF

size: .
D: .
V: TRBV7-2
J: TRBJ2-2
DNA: TGTGCCAGCAGCCGAGATTACACCGGGGAGCTGTTTTTT
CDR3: CASSRDYTGELFF